The rows below give T cell receptor beta chains drawn from one sample of a study of blood T cell repertoires in COVID-19. Sequenced by immunoSEQ multiplex PCR; TCRdb stores in-frame clones only, minus some. The sample gives approximately 300,000 clones, almost 90% of which show up once; 0.95% to 1.3% is in the top ten. Source material: peripheral blood. The receptor set was obtained from a woman aged 35 to 49 with COVID-19, enrolled during active disease. Both conserved end residues are trimmed from each CDR3. The order of the fields is CDR3 protein, V gene, J gene.

SVDRRAGGTEAF	TRBV29-1	TRBJ1-1
ASSIRPYHAEGTDTQY	TRBV5-1	TRBJ2-3
ASSLAWGAYEQY	TRBV7-9	TRBJ2-7
ASSGTRRITYTGELF	TRBV6-2/TRBV6-3	TRBJ2-2
ASSLDPGQATISGNTIY	TRBV7-2	TRBJ1-3
ASSRDRASYEQY	TRBV7-2	TRBJ2-7
ASSLEARPPQNEQF	TRBV7-2	TRBJ2-1
SGWKGQAGTDTQY	TRBV29-1	TRBJ2-3
ASSQEYGNQPQH	TRBV4-1	TRBJ1-5
ASSQEDGQPYGYT	TRBV4-2	TRBJ1-2
ASSPFGGSYNEQF	TRBV18	TRBJ2-1
ASSLIGTASYGYT	TRBV27	TRBJ1-2
ASGLIAGEDTQY	TRBV2	TRBJ2-3
ASTLGDRGIGGYT	TRBV7-9	TRBJ1-2
ASRPPGLAGEAQY	TRBV7-2	TRBJ2-5
ASSATGDYGREQY	TRBV9	TRBJ2-7
ASSFVPRNTEAF	TRBV27	TRBJ1-1
ASSPGTVNEKLF	TRBV28	TRBJ1-4
ASSLTSGVLEAF	TRBV7-3	TRBJ1-1
ASSQIGQTEAF	TRBV3-1/TRBV3-2	TRBJ1-1
ASSTSGSPYNEQF	TRBV7-9	TRBJ2-1
ASKIRDRTGQPQH	TRBV28	TRBJ1-5
ASSLFGQGDTEAF	TRBV5-1	TRBJ1-1
GAGDTQY	TRBV19	TRBJ2-3
ASSPATGPLYEQY	TRBV18	TRBJ2-7
ASSQGQGSYEQY	TRBV7-9	TRBJ2-7
ASSLSGGGRTDTQY	TRBV5-1	TRBJ2-3